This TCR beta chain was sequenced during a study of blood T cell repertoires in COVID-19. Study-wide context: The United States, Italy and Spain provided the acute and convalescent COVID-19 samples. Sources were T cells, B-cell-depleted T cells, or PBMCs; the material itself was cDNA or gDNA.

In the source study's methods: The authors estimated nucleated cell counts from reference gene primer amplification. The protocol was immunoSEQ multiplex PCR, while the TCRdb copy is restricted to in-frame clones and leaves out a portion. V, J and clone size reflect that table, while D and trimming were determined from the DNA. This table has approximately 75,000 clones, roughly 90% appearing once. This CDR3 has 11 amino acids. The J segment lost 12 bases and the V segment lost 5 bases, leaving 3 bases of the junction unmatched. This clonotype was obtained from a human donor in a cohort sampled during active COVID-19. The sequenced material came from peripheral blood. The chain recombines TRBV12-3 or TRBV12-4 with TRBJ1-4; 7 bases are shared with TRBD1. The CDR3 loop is CASSLDRELFF. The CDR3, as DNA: TGTGCCAGCAGTCTAGACAGGGAACTGTTTTTT.